The 19 T cell receptor beta chains presented below share a single source sample, sequenced in a study of blood T cell repertoires in COVID-19. The repertoire was sequenced with immunoSEQ multiplex PCR; TCRdb's copy has only in-frame clones and lacks some. The sample yields some 180,000 clones, roughly four fifths seen once. The sequenced material came from peripheral blood. The receptors derive from a woman aged 40 to 50 with COVID-19, enrolled during active disease.

The J gene is TRBJ2-7, the V gene TRBV6-5, with 7 bases lining up with TRBD1. The V gene's germline CDR1 is MNHEY and CDR2 SVGAGI. J was trimmed by 7 bases and V by 0 bases; bases with no gene match: 12. The CDR3 consists of 16 residues. The CDR3 is CASSYSFFDRVGEQYF. The CDR3 DNA reads as TGTGCCAGCAGTTACTCGTTCTTTGACAGGGTAGGTGAGCAGTACTTC.

The chain has TRBV30 and TRBJ1-2; 7 bases line up with TRBD1. This CDR3 spans 14 amino acids. Germline CDR1 is GTSNPN and CDR2 is SVGIG (reference sequence). The V segment lost 4 bases and the J segment 8 bases; nucleotides outside the gene matches: 13. Here the CDR3 reads CAWKPLPWTGGYTF. The CDR3 DNA follows: TGTGCCTGGAAACCCCTACCCTGGACAGGCGGCTACACCTTC.

This chain connects TRBV28 to TRBJ1-2, with 11 nucleotides matching TRBD1. CDR3 size: 13 residues. Looked up from germline, CDR1 is MDHEN and CDR2 is SYDVKM. The V and J ends lost 10 bases and 7 bases, in that order; junction bases with no gene match: 8. For the CDR3, the DNA is TGTGCCACCTGGCGGACAGGGGGCGTTGGCTACACCTTC. The encoded protein is CATWRTGGVGYTF.

V gene TRBV6-5 combines with J gene TRBJ2-1; TRBD1 matches 10 bases. Germline lookup yields CDR1 MNHEY and CDR2 SVGAGI. The CDR3 covers 15 residues. Trimming cost V 2 bases and J 8 bases; bases outside gene matches: 6. CDR3: CASSYQTGGLDEQFF. The CDR3 DNA is TGTGCCAGCAGTTACCAGACAGGGGGCTTAGATGAGCAGTTCTTC.

The rearrangement links TRBV11-2 to TRBJ2-1; D is uncertain. The CDR3 runs to 13 residues. Trimming took off 2 bases at V and 8 bases at J, with 10 bases between the two ends. Germline V lookup: CDR1 SGHAT, CDR2 FQNNGV. The CDR3 spells CASSLPSTYEQFF. CDR3 nucleotides: TGTGCCAGCAGCTTACCGTCTACCTATGAGCAGTTCTTC.

This clone was found once. V gene TRBV5-4 combines with J gene TRBJ1-2; 8 nucleotides agree with TRBD1. This CDR3 is built from 16 residues. The germline gives CDR1 SGHNT, CDR2 YYREEE (reference sequence). The V and J ends lost 3 bases and 2 bases, in that order; junction bases with no gene match: 9. CDR3 nucleotide sequence: TGTGCCAGCAGCTCGGGACAGGTATCAACAAACTATGGCTACACCTTC. Translated: CASSSGQVSTNYGYTF.

This clone was recorded a few times. The J gene is TRBJ2-1, the V gene TRBV10-2; 15 bases match TRBD2. V was pared by 7 bases and J by 9 bases, with 7 bases of the junction left unmatched. CDR3 size: 15 residues. Germline V gives CDR1 WSHSY, CDR2 SAAADI. In nucleotides, the CDR3 is TGCGCCAGCACCAGGACTAGCGGGGGGGGTGGTGAGCAGTTCTTC. This codes for CASTRTSGGGGEQFF.

The chain recombines TRBV18 with TRBJ1-1; maybe TRBD1 (6 bases). Looked up from germline, CDR1 is KGHSH and CDR2 is LQKENI. V gave up 6 bases and J gave up 1 base, with 15 bases separating them. This CDR3 region has 15 residues. CDR3 nucleotide sequence: TGTGCCAGCTCCCTTATGGGACAACAGAACACTGAAGCTTTCTTT. Protein sequence: CASSLMGQQNTEAFF.

V is TRBV28 and J is TRBJ1-5; 9 bases align to TRBD1. The germline gives CDR1 MDHEN, CDR2 SYDVKM. The CDR3 extends over 15 amino acids. The V and J ends lost 2 bases and 6 bases, in that order; junction bases with no gene match: 5. CDR3 loop: CASSLPQGAGQPQHF. The CDR3 coding sequence is TGTGCCAGCAGTTTACCACAGGGGGCGGGTCAGCCCCAGCATTTT.

The chain has TRBV3-1 (or the pseudogene TRBV3-2) and TRBJ2-1; D call uncertain. The germline CDR1 and CDR2 sequences are LGHDT and YNNKEL (reference sequence). The germline V and J ends were trimmed by 0 bases and 7 bases, with 13 bases remaining between them. This CDR3 is built from 15 residues. The CDR3 DNA reads as TGTGCCAGCAGCCAAGAAGGAAGGCCGGAGAATGAGCAGTTCTTC. Translation: CASSQEGRPENEQFF.

At least ten counts were recorded for this clone. The chain joins TRBV2 to TRBJ2-5; 7 bases match TRBD1. Germline CDR1 SNHLY, CDR2 FYNNEI. V shed 5 bases and J 5 bases; nucleotides not matched to a gene: 8. The CDR3 has 14 amino acids. CDR3 nucleotides: TGTGCCAGCAGTCTAACAGGGGAGTGGGAGACCCAGTACTTC. This codes for CASSLTGEWETQYF.

The chain uses TRBV2 and TRBJ2-7; D is unclear. Germline V gives CDR1 SNHLY, CDR2 FYNNEI. V was clipped by 3 bases and J by 4 bases, with 13 bases between them. The CDR3 has 14 amino acids. The CDR3 protein is CASSERYPRYEQYF. CDR3 DNA: TGTGCCAGCAGTGAGAGATATCCGAGGTACGAGCAGTACTTC.

V usage is TRBV6-5 and J usage is TRBJ2-3, with 10 nucleotides matching TRBD1. With V trimmed by 7 bases and J by 5 bases, 6 bases remained unmatched. Per germline, CDR1 MNHEY and CDR2 SVGAGI. The CDR3 is 14 amino acids. In nucleotides, the CDR3 is TGTGCCAGCACCACGACAGGGGGCGGAGATACGCAGTATTTT. Amino acid sequence: CASTTTGGGDTQYF.

V gene TRBV28 combines with J gene TRBJ2-7; 12 bases fit TRBD2. Germline CDR1 is MDHEN and CDR2 is SYDVKM. With 5 bases clipped from V and 5 bases from J, the junction kept 4 bases outside the gene matches. The CDR3 is 14 amino acids. The CDR3 reads CASSLAGGPHEQYF. In nucleotides, the CDR3 is TGTGCCAGCAGTCTAGCGGGAGGGCCCCACGAGCAGTACTTC.

This clone was seen a single time. The rearrangement uses TRBV19 and TRBJ2-1, with 9 bases that match TRBD1. Trimming took 5 bases from V and 7 from J; bases not matched to a gene: 15. CDR3 length equals 17 residues. The germline gives CDR1 LNHDA, CDR2 SQIVND (reference sequence). The CDR3 reads CASSPGDREVRANEQFF. The CDR3 bases are TGTGCCAGTAGTCCCGGGGACAGGGAAGTACGGGCGAATGAGCAGTTCTTC.

This clone was picked up a small number of times. The chain combines TRBV28 with TRBJ2-7, with 7 bases matching TRBD2. Losses at the gene ends were 8 bases for V and 7 bases for J; bases not matched to a gene: 8. This CDR3 is built from 12 residues. CDR1 and CDR2 (germline): MDHEN, SYDVKM. The CDR3 DNA reads TGTGCCAGCGGGAGGGCCTTTGGAGAGCAGTACTTC. It is translated as CASGRAFGEQYF.

The CDR3 sequence is CASSLVDRGETQYF. The CDR3 DNA sequence: TGTGCCAGCAGTTTGGTGGACAGGGGAGAGACCCAGTACTTC. This chain links TRBV6-2 or TRBV6-3 with TRBJ2-5, with 9 bases that match TRBD1. V was clipped by 4 bases and J by 4 bases; unmatched bases: 4. The V gene's germline CDR1 is MNHEY and CDR2 SVGEGT. This CDR3 is 14 amino acids long.

The CDR3 protein is CASSQGARGINYGYTF. The DNA of the CDR3 is TGCGCCAGCAGCCAAGGGGCCAGGGGAATTAACTATGGCTACACCTTC. The chain combines TRBV4-1 with TRBJ1-2, with TRBD1 as a possible D gene (6 bases). Germline values: CDR1 MGHRA, CDR2 YSYEKL. The CDR3 loop spans 16 amino acids. V lost 1 base, J lost 1 base, and 13 bases lay in between.

This clone was found a few times. The V gene is TRBV7-9, the J gene TRBJ2-7; no clear D gene. The CDR3 is 12 amino acids. Between the trimmed V and J ends, which lost 1 base and 5 bases, there was a span of 6 bases. Looked up from germline, CDR1 is SEHNR and CDR2 is FQNEAQ (reference sequence). The CDR3 reads CASSLGPNEQYV. In DNA form, the CDR3 reads TGTGCCAGCAGCTTAGGGCCGAACGAGCAGTACGTC.